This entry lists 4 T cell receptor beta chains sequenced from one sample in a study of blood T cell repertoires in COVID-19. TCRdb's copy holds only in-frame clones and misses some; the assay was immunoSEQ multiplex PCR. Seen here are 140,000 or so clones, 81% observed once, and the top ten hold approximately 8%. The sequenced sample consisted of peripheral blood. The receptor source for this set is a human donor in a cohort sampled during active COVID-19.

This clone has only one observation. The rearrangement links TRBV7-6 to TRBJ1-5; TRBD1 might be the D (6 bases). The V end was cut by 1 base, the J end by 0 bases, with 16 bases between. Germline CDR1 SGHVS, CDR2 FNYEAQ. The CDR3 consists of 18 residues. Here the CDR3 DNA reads TGTGCCAGCAGCTTAGTAGGGGGGGGCGCGTATAGCAATCAGCCCCAGCATTTT. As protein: CASSLVGGGAYSNQPQHF.

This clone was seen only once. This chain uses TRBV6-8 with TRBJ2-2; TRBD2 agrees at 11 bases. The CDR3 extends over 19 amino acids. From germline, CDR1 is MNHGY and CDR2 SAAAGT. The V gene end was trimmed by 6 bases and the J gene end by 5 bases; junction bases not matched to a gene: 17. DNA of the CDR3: TGTGCCAGCAGGTACCGGGCGAGAACTAGCGGGAGATGGACCGGGGAGCTGTTTTTT. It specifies CASRYRARTSGRWTGELFF.

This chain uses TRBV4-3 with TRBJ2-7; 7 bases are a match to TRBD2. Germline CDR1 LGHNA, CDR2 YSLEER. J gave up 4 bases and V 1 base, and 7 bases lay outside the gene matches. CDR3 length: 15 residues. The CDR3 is CASSQAAGVGYEQYF. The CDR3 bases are TGCGCCAGCAGCCAAGCTGCGGGGGTTGGGTACGAGCAGTACTTC.

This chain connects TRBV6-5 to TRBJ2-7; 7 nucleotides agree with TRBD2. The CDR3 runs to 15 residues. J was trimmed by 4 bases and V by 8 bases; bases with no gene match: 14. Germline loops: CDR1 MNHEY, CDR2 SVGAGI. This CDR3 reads CASGPDSGGTYEQYF. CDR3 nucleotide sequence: TGTGCCAGCGGCCCCGATTCGGGAGGAACGTACGAGCAGTACTTC.